Listed here are 7 T cell receptor beta chains from one sample, sequenced in a study of monozygotic twins with inflammatory bowel disease. Following a re-call of the 5' RACE reads, TCRdb has one entry per CDR3 protein and lacks DNA. The data include hundreds of thousands of distinct CDR3 sequences; the top ten clones carry 5% to 6%. The sample comprised blood. The receptors shown here come from a human donor with ulcerative colitis or Crohn's disease, or a healthy co-twin of an affected twin (not recorded which).

The gene calls are TRBV28 and TRBJ1-6. The CDR3 is made up of 13 amino acids. Germline lookup yields CDR1 MDHEN and CDR2 SYDVKM. The CDR3 sequence is CASSSGASSPLHF.

This sequence joins TRBV27 and TRBJ2-6. This CDR3 contains 16 residues. Germline V CDR1 and CDR2: MNHEY, SMNVEV (reference sequence). CDR3 sequence: CASSLDRRSGANVLTF.

The V call is TRBV7-9, the J call TRBJ1-3; TCRdb's D call of TRBD1 is untestable without DNA. Germline CDR1 reads SEHNR; CDR2 reads FQNEAQ (reference sequence). The CDR3 has 16 amino acids. The CDR3 protein is CASSQQGKLSGNTIYF.

V is TRBV10-2 and J is TRBJ2-5; TCRdb indicates TRBD2, and absent DNA this call remains unverified. The CDR3 extends over 12 amino acids. The germline V gene has CDR1 WSHSY and CDR2 SAAADI. The CDR3 reads CATKEAQETQYF.

The V and J genes are TRBV6-5 and TRBJ2-1; checking the TCRdb D call of TRBD2 is not possible without DNA. The germline CDR1 and CDR2 sequences are MNHEY and SVGAGI. CDR3 size: 16 residues. CDR3 residues: CASSHVRGTYYNEQFF.

V is TRBV10-2 and J is TRBJ2-7; checking the TCRdb D call of TRBD1 is not possible without DNA. Germline CDR1 is WSHSY and CDR2 is SAAADI. There are 15 residues in the CDR3. CDR3 sequence: CASSDPVRGSFEQYF.

The chain couples TRBV18 to TRBJ2-1; TCRdb picks TRBD2, but there is no DNA to check that call. CDR1 and CDR2 (germline): KGHSH, LQKENI. This CDR3 comprises 16 residues. The CDR3 spells CASSPTSGSLYNEQFF.